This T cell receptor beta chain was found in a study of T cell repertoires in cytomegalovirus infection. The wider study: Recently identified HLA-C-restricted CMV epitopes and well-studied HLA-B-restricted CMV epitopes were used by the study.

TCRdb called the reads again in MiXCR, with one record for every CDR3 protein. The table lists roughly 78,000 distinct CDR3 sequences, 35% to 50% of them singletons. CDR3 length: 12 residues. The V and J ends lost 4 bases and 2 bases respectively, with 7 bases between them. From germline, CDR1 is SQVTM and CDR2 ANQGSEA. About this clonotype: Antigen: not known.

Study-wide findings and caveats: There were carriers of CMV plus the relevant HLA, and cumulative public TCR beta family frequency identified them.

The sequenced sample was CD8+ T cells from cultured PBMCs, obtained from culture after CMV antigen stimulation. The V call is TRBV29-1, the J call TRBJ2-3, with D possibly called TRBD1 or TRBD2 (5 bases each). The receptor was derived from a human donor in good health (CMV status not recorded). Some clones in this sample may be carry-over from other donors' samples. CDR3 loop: CSVGGYTDTQYF. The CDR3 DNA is TGCAGCGTTGGGGGGTACACAGATACGCAGTATTTT.